These 19 T cell receptor beta chains were all obtained from the same sample, sequenced in a study of CD8 T cells in Susac syndrome. The RNA input was about 0.5 to 1 ug, and it was reverse transcribed with random hexamers. Each CDR3 protein gets one entry after TCRdb re-called the immunoSEQ multiplex PCR reads with MiXCR. The table lists approximately 190,000 distinct CDR3 sequences, 90% to 97% of them singletons. The sample consisted of CD4+ T cells from PBMCs. Receptors were obtained from a human donor with Susac syndrome.

The chain carries TRBV15 and TRBJ1-5; D not resolved. The V gene's germline CDR1 is LNHNV and CDR2 YYDKDF (reference sequence). V shed 0 bases and J shed 3 bases, with 12 bases lying between them. The CDR3 covers 16 residues. CDR3 in DNA: TGTGCCACCAGCAGAGATAAATGGAGGCTCAATCAGCCCCAGCATTTT. It codes for CATSRDKWRLNQPQHF.

The genes are TRBV7-3 and TRBJ2-5; a weak D match, TRBD2 (6 bases). This CDR3 is 15 amino acids long. Germline CDR1 reads SGHTA; CDR2 reads FQGTGA. V was pared by 5 bases and J by 5 bases, with 18 bases between. CDR3 residues: CASSPAGGVSETQYF. The CDR3 DNA follows: TGTGCCAGCAGCCCCGCCGGAGGGGTGAGTGAGACCCAGTACTTC.

CDR3 bases: TGCAGTGCTAGTTTCGACAGCTTTAACACTGAAGCTTTCTTT. It specifies CSASFDSFNTEAFF. This chain uses TRBV20-1 with TRBJ1-1; the D gene is possibly TRBD1 (5 bases). The V gene lost 3 bases and the J gene lost 2 bases, with 13 bases spanning the gap. This CDR3 comprises 14 residues. The germline gives CDR1 DFQATT, CDR2 SNEGSKA (reference sequence).

A single count supports this clonotype. The chain links TRBV15 to TRBJ2-4; the D call may be TRBD1 or TRBD2 (5 bases each). Germline values: CDR1 LNHNV, CDR2 YYDKDF (reference sequence). V shed 1 base and J shed 6 bases, with 10 bases lying between them. The CDR3 has 14 amino acids. CDR3 DNA sequence: TGTGCCACCAGCAGAGGAGGGGACGGAAACATTCAGTACTTC. This encodes CATSRGGDGNIQYF.

This chain links TRBV11-2 with TRBJ2-3; D is undetermined. V was cut by 1 base and J by 4 bases, with 9 bases left in between. The CDR3 is 14 amino acids. Per germline, CDR1 SGHAT and CDR2 FQNNGV. CDR3 loop: CASSLGLVADTQYF. In DNA, the CDR3 is TGTGCCAGCAGCTTAGGACTTGTGGCAGATACGCAGTATTTT.

The chain recombines TRBV20-1 with TRBJ2-7, with 12 bases aligning to TRBD2. Germline V lookup: CDR1 DFQATT, CDR2 SNEGSKA (reference sequence). V shed 7 bases, J shed 5 bases, and the junction held 12 bases outside the gene matches. This CDR3 has 15 residues. Written as DNA, the CDR3 is TGCAGTGTTGCCCGCCTAGCGGGGGGGCCCCACGAGCAGTACTTC. Encoded protein: CSVARLAGGPHEQYF.

The chain is built from TRBV20-1 and TRBJ1-5; 10 bases fit TRBD1. The CDR3 length is 14 residues. Unmatched junction bases numbered 6, after V lost 5 bases and J lost 5 bases. Germline V gene sequence: CDR1 DFQATT, CDR2 SNEGSKA (reference sequence). The CDR3 is CSARPGQGYQPQHF. Written as DNA, the CDR3 is TGCAGTGCTCGGCCGGGACAGGGGTATCAGCCCCAGCATTTT.

The chain is built from TRBV9 and TRBJ2-3; TRBD2 agrees at 11 bases. The CDR3 has 17 residues. Unmatched junction bases numbered 4, after V lost 0 bases and J lost 1 base. The germline V gene has CDR1 SGDLS and CDR2 YYNGEE. The CDR3, as DNA: TGTGCCAGCAGCGTAGCCAAACTAGCGGGGGGCACAGATACGCAGTATTTT. Residues: CASSVAKLAGGTDTQYF.

V usage is TRBV27 and J usage is TRBJ1-1, with TRBD1 matching 8 bases. The CDR3 totals 16 residues. V shed 4 bases and J 4 bases; nucleotides not matched to a gene: 11. The V gene's germline CDR1 is MNHEY and CDR2 SMNVEV (reference sequence). This chain's CDR3 is CASSYTGGSWATEAFF. The CDR3, as DNA: TGTGCCAGCAGTTACACAGGGGGGAGTTGGGCCACTGAAGCTTTCTTT.

The gene calls are TRBV29-1 and TRBJ1-2; perhaps TRBD1 as D (5 bases). Germline V gene sequence: CDR1 SQVTM, CDR2 ANQGSEA. Trimming left V 7 bases short and J 3 bases short, with 15 bases between. The CDR3 has 13 amino acids. CDR3 DNA sequence: TGCAGCGCTGGGACCACCGGGGACTATGGCTACACCTTC. Translation: CSAGTTGDYGYTF.

V and J are TRBV5-6 and TRBJ2-5; 11 nucleotides line up with TRBD2. Losses at the gene ends were 3 bases for V and 3 bases for J; bases not matched to a gene: 7. Germline CDR1 and CDR2: SGHDT and YYEEEE. The CDR3 has 16 amino acids. DNA for the CDR3: TGTGCCAGCAGCTCAAATGTACTAGCGGGGGAAGAGACCCAGTACTTC. Translation gives CASSSNVLAGEETQYF.

CDR3: CASSQHEGKLNEKLFF. CDR3 in DNA: TGTGCCAGCAGCCAACATGAAGGGAAGCTAAATGAAAAACTGTTTTTT. The rearrangement uses TRBV3-1 and TRBJ1-4; D call uncertain. This CDR3 has 16 residues. Between the trimmed V and J ends, which lost 2 bases and 5 bases, there was a span of 15 bases. Germline CDR1 reads LGHDT; CDR2 reads YNNKEL (reference sequence).

The chain employs TRBV5-1 and TRBJ2-5; TRBD1 or TRBD2 may be the D gene (5 bases each). V lost 4 bases and J lost 2, with 18 bases in between. The CDR3 runs 16 residues. Germline-derived CDR1 and CDR2 are SGHRS and YFSETQ. The CDR3: CASSQAPGRGQETQYF. The CDR3, as DNA: TGCGCCAGCAGCCAGGCACCGGGACGGGGACAAGAGACCCAGTACTTC.

This clonotype was detected only once. The gene calls are TRBV20-1 and TRBJ1-5; tentative D call: TRBD1 (5 bases). The length of the CDR3 is 13 residues. CDR1 is DFQATT and CDR2 is SNEGSKA in the germline V gene (reference sequence). Trimming left V 3 bases short and J 7 bases short, with 13 bases between. The CDR3 reads CSASPQGRQPQHF. CDR3 in DNA: TGCAGTGCTAGCCCCCAGGGAAGGCAGCCCCAGCATTTT.

Points on this clonotype: The junction does not match germline at one end; this may be a read error. J is TRBJ2-5 and V is TRBV5-1; TRBD2 agrees at 10 bases. In germline, CDR1 is SGHRS, CDR2 YFSETQ. This CDR3 is 14 amino acids long. In DNA, the CDR3 is TGTGCCAGCAGCCTAGCGGGGGCCCAAGAGACCCAGTACTTC. As protein: CASSLAGAQETQYF. The variable domain in full, completed from reference TRBV5-1 and TRBJ2-5, reads KAGVTQTPRYLIKTRGQQVTLSCSPISGHRSVSWYQQTPGQGLQFLFEYFSETQRNKGNFPGRFSGRQFSNSRSEMNVSTLELGDSALYLCASSLAGAQETQYFGPGTRLLVL.

The chain combines TRBV30 with TRBJ1-6; the D is unclear. Trimming took 1 base from V and 8 from J, leaving 15 bases between them. From germline, CDR1 is GTSNPN and CDR2 SVGIG (reference sequence). This CDR3 has 15 amino acids. The CDR3 DNA sequence: TGTGCCTGGAGTGCTCGAGGGCGGTTATATTCACCCCTCCACTTT. Its translation is CAWSARGRLYSPLHF.

The rearrangement uses TRBV10-3 and TRBJ1-2, with TRBD1 as a possible D gene (5 bases). Trimming stripped 5 bases from V and 6 bases from J, with 13 bases between. The CDR3 runs to 13 residues. Germline CDR1 is ENHRY and CDR2 is SYGVKD. CDR3 in DNA: TGTGCCATCAGTTGGGACGGGAGGGATGGCTACACCTTC. Its protein product is CAISWDGRDGYTF.

The chain joins TRBV27 to TRBJ1-1; D uncertain. CDR3 length: 12 residues. The V and J ends lost 3 bases and 8 bases respectively, with 10 bases between them. Germline V gene sequence: CDR1 MNHEY, CDR2 SMNVEV (reference sequence). As DNA, the CDR3 is TGTGCCAGCAGTTTCCCTTTTGGGGAAGCTTTCTTT. Protein: CASSFPFGEAFF.

The chain links TRBV14 to TRBJ2-7; D may match TRBD1 or TRBD2 (6 bases each). This CDR3 contains 14 residues. Trimming pared 7 bases from V and 8 bases from J, leaving 21 bases between. Germline CDR1 and CDR2: SGHDN and FVKESK. CDR3 residues: CASTEGGTRSKQYF. The CDR3 DNA is TGTGCCAGCACCGAAGGGGGGACACGTTCGAAGCAGTACTTC.